Following are 12 T cell receptor beta chains from one sample sequenced in a study of CD8+ T cells in alopecia areata (dated by TCRdb to about 2018). Library preparation used the immunoSEQ multiplex PCR assay. RNA was extracted from all samples and reverse transcribed into cDNA as template for TCR sequencing. Drawn from immuneACCESS, this table holds only the in-frame rearrangements with V and J called that TCRdb kept. Clones are partly lost; checked studies trace under half to an unresolved V gene and leave the rest unexplained. The sample includes around 160,000 clones, with 45% to 60% observed a single time. Around 6.8% of the sample is held by the ten biggest clonotypes. Sequencing was done on a sample of CD4+ T cells sorted from blood. These receptors were taken from a human donor with alopecia areata.

This clone was detected ten times or more. The chain couples TRBV19 to TRBJ2-7, with 10 bases matching TRBD2. Germline V gene sequence: CDR1 LNHDA, CDR2 SQIVND (reference sequence). CDR3 length: 15 residues. Trimming removed 3 bases from V and 6 bases from J; junction bases left unmatched: 8. The CDR3 DNA reads TGTGCCAGTAGTATCTATGCTAGCGGGAGTCTCGAGCAGTACTTC. Translation: CASSIYASGSLEQYF.

V usage is TRBV6-5 and J usage is TRBJ2-1, with D perhaps TRBD1 (6 bases). CDR1 is MNHEY and CDR2 is SVGAGI in the germline V gene. Trimming removed 6 bases from V and 4 bases from J, with 10 bases in between. This CDR3 has 13 residues. The CDR3 loop reads CASRFTGYNEQFF. In DNA form, the CDR3 reads TGTGCCAGCAGATTCACAGGGTACAATGAGCAGTTCTTC.

This rearrangement joins TRBV29-1 to TRBJ2-5, with 10 nucleotides matching TRBD1. CDR3 length: 14 amino acids. The J segment lost 7 bases and the V segment lost 4 bases, leaving 9 bases of the junction unmatched. Looked up from germline, CDR1 is SQVTM and CDR2 is ANQGSEA. CDR3 DNA: TGCAGCGTTGCTACCGGGACAGGGGTCGGGACCCAGTACTTC. Translating gives CSVATGTGVGTQYF.

In this sample, this clone turned up a few times. This chain links TRBV29-1 with TRBJ2-7, with TRBD1 as a possible D gene (5 bases). The CDR3 is 11 residues long. Trimming pared 6 bases from V and 6 bases from J, leaving 12 bases between. Germline CDR1 is SQVTM and CDR2 is ANQGSEA. The CDR3 sequence is CSVYLGLEQYF. The CDR3 region has the DNA TGCAGCGTCTACTTGGGGCTCGAGCAGTACTTC.

V is TRBV30 and J is TRBJ1-1; D gene unclear. The CDR3 sequence is 11 residues long. V lost 5 bases and J lost 7, with 11 bases in between. Germline loops: CDR1 GTSNPN, CDR2 SVGIG (reference sequence). DNA of the CDR3: TGTGCCTGGGCAAGATCTGGTGAAGCTTTCTTT. It translates to CAWARSGEAFF.

J is TRBJ2-2 and V is TRBV20-1, with D uncertain. Germline V gene sequence: CDR1 DFQATT, CDR2 SNEGSKA (reference sequence). The V end lost 5 bases, the J end lost 6 bases, and 7 bases lay between the germline ends. The CDR3 covers 11 residues. This CDR3 is CSAGQPGELFF. CDR3 nucleotides: TGCAGTGCTGGTCAACCCGGGGAGCTGTTTTTT.

The gene calls are TRBV28 and TRBJ1-1; D is unresolved. The CDR3 is made up of 11 amino acids. In germline, CDR1 is MDHEN, CDR2 SYDVKM. V was pared by 7 bases and J by 1 base, with 4 bases between. The CDR3 sequence is CASKENTEAFF. DNA for the CDR3: TGTGCCAGCAAGGAGAACACTGAAGCTTTCTTT.

Here the CDR3 reads CASSSRGISSYEQYF. Written as DNA, the CDR3 is TGTGCCAGTAGTTCTCGAGGGATTAGCTCCTACGAGCAGTACTTC. The chain has TRBV19 and TRBJ2-7; perhaps TRBD2 as D (5 bases). V lost 5 bases and J 0 bases, leaving 14 bases between the germline ends. This CDR3 is built from 15 residues. Germline assignment: CDR1 LNHDA and CDR2 SQIVND (reference sequence).

This clone was observed a few times. The chain is built from TRBV19 and TRBJ1-5; D not resolved. The CDR3 totals 14 residues. V lost 7 bases and J lost 6, with 16 bases in between. CDR1 and CDR2 from the germline V gene are LNHDA and SQIVND (reference sequence). In nucleotides, the CDR3 is TGTGCCAGTACACAATTAACCGCGGGTCAGCCCCAGCATTTT. Its protein is CASTQLTAGQPQHF.

About this clone: A junction boundary mismatches the germline segment, possibly from a read error. This chain joins TRBV29-1 and TRBJ2-2; 12 nucleotides match TRBD2. The CDR3 runs 14 residues. Germline CDR1 is SQVTM and CDR2 is ANQGSEA. For the CDR3, the DNA is TGCAGCGGAAGGACTAGCGGGAAGTTCGGGAAGCTGTTTTTT. The encoded protein is CSGRTSGKFGKLFF.

This rearrangement joins TRBV5-1 to TRBJ2-5; 9 positions agree with TRBD1. CDR1 is SGHRS and CDR2 is YFSETQ in the germline V gene. V trimming: 4 bases; J trimming: 5 bases; junction bases outside the gene matches: 9. The CDR3 has 15 amino acids. CDR3 DNA: TGCGCCAGCAGCGGAGAGACAGGGGGAAAGGAGACCCAGTACTTC. It specifies CASSGETGGKETQYF.

CDR3 nucleotides: TGTGCCAGCAGCCGAGCAGGGGCAGGAGACGACATGAACACTGAAGCTTTCTTT. This translates into CASSRAGAGDDMNTEAFF. This chain joins TRBV5-8 and TRBJ1-1; weak D call: TRBD1 (6 bases). Trimming took off 4 bases at V and 0 bases at J, with 22 bases between the two ends. The CDR3 totals 18 residues. Germline CDR1 SGHTS, CDR2 YDEGEE.